The 2 T cell receptor beta chains below all came from one sample that was sequenced in a study of cytomegalovirus exposure and HLA in healthy donors. PCR employed 60 Vbeta and 13 Jbeta primers. Using immunoSEQ multiplex PCR, the repertoire was profiled, and TCRdb retains in-frame clones only, with some absent. This table has just over 70,000 clones, around 70% appearing once. The sequenced sample was PBMCs. These receptor sequences come from a human donor in good health.

The rearrangement links TRBV7-6 to TRBJ1-1, with D perhaps matching TRBD1 (5 bases). The V gene lost 1 base and the J gene lost 1 base, with 10 bases spanning the gap. This CDR3 comprises 15 residues. Germline CDR1 SGHVS, CDR2 FNYEAQ. The CDR3 nucleotides read TGTGCCAGCAGCTTAGGGGGGGTCAGGAACACTGAAGCTTTCTTT. Protein sequence: CASSLGGVRNTEAFF.

This chain connects TRBV25-1 to TRBJ1-4; TRBD1 matches at 7 bases. From germline, CDR1 is MGHDK and CDR2 SYGVNS. The CDR3 has 15 residues. V gave up 5 bases and J gave up 5 bases; unmatched junction bases: 8. CDR3 nucleotides: TGTGCCAGCAGTAAAACAGGGGACCTCAATGAAAAACTGTTTTTT. It translates to CASSKTGDLNEKLFF.